The text below deals with one T cell receptor (beta chain). The target antigen is unknown. There are 15 residues in the CDR3. Trimming stripped 7 bases from V and 2 bases from J, with 17 bases between. The germline V gene encodes CDR1 SGHTA and CDR2 FQGNSA. Template material for amplifying TCR beta CDR3 regions consisted of RNA transcripts. During a first-round RT-PCR of the TCR CDR3, the HTBI primer set was used. TCRdb re-called the multiplex PCR reads with MiXCR, one entry per CDR3 protein. The sample has fewer than 650,000 distinct CDR3 sequences; about 45% are singletons. This specimen comes from a study of T cells in Graves' hyperthyroidism and ophthalmopathy. Study findings and constraints: Ophthalmopathy, which appeared later, was predicted by the model a median around 6 months before onset. Stable hyperthyroidism and ophthalmopathy were separated using 13 V-J signatures. The majority of expanded thyroid clonotypes above 0.001 also appeared in blood.

Sequencing was done on a sample of peripheral blood or thyroid tissue (not recorded which). This sequence joins TRBV7-2 and TRBJ1-1, with D tentatively TRBD1 (5 bases). This clonotype was obtained from an adult woman with Graves' disease, either hyperthyroidism or ophthalmopathy (not recorded which). The chain's CDR3 is CASKVNSGTNTEAFF. The CDR3 DNA follows: TGTGCCAGCAAAGTAAATTCAGGGACCAACACTGAAGCTTTCTTT.